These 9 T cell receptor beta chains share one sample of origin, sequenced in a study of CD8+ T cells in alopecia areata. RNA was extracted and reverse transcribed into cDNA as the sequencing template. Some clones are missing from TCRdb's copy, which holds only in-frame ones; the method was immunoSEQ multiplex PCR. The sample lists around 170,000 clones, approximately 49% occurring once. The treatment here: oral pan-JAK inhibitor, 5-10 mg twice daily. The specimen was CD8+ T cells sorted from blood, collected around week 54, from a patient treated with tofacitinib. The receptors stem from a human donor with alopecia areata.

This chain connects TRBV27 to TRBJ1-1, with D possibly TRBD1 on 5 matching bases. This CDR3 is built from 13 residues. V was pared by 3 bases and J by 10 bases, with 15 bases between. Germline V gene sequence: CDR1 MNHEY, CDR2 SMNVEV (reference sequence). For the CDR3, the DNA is TGTGCCAGCAGTTTGTACCGGGGCGGATTAGCTTTCTTT. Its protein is CASSLYRGGLAFF.

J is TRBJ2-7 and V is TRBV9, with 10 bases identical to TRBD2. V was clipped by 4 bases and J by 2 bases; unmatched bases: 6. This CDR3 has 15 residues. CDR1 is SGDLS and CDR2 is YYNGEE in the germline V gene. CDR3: CASSTGLAETYEQYF. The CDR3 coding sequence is TGTGCCAGCAGCACTGGACTAGCGGAGACCTACGAGCAGTACTTC.

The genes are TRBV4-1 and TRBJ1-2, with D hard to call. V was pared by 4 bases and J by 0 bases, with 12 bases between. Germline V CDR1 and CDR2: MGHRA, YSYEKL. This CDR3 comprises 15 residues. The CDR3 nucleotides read TGCGCCAGCAGCCGGTATCAAGGGACTAACTATGGCTACACCTTC. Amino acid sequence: CASSRYQGTNYGYTF.

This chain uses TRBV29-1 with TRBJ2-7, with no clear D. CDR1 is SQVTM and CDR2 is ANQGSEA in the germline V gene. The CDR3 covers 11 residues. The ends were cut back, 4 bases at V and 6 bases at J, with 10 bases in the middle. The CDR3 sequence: CSVVHAGEQYF. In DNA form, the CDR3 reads TGCAGCGTTGTACATGCCGGCGAGCAGTACTTC.

In nucleotides, the CDR3 is TGTGCCAGCAGTAACGGTGCAACTAATGAAAAACTGTTTTTT. Translated, it gives CASSNGATNEKLFF. V usage is TRBV27 and J usage is TRBJ1-4; D gene uncertain. Germline V gives CDR1 MNHEY, CDR2 SMNVEV (reference sequence). V was shortened by 5 bases and J by 0 bases, with 7 bases between the two germline ends. This CDR3 has 14 residues. Full variable domain (rest looked up from reference TRBV27 and TRBJ1-4): EAQVTQNPRYLITVTGKKLTVTCSQNMNHEYMSWYRQDPGLGLRQIYYSMNVEVTDKGDVPEGYKVSRKEKRNFPLILESPSPNQTSLYFCASSNGATNEKLFFGSGTQLSVL.

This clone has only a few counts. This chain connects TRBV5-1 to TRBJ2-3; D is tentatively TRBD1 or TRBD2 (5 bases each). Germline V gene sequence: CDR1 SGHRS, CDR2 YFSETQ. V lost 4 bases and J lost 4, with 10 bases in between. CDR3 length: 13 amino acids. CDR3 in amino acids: CASSGASPDTQYF. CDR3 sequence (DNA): TGCGCCAGCAGCGGGGCTAGCCCAGATACGCAGTATTTT.

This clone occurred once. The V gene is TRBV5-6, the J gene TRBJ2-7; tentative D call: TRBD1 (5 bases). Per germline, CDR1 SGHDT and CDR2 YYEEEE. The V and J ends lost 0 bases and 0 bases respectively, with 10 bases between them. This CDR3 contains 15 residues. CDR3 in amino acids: CASSLGTSSSYEQYF. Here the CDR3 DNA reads TGTGCCAGCAGCTTGGGGACATCGAGCTCCTACGAGCAGTACTTC. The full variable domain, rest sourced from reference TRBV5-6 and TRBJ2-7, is DAGVTQSPTHLIKTRGQQVTLRCSPKSGHDTVSWYQQALGQGPQFIFQYYEEEERQRGNFPDRFSGHQFPNYSSELNVNALLLGDSALYLCASSLGTSSSYEQYFGPGTRLTVT.

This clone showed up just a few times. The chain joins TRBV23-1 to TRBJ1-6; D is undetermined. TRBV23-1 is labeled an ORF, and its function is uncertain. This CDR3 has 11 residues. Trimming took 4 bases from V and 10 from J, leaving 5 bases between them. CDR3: CASSLESPLHF. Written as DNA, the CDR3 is TGCGCCAGCAGTCTAGAATCACCCCTCCACTTT.

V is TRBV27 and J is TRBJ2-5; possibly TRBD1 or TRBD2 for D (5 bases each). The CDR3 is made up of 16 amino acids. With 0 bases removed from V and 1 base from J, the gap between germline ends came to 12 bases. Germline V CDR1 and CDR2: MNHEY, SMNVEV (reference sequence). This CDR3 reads CASSLSGEQAQETQYF. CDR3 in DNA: TGTGCCAGCAGTTTATCGGGGGAGCAGGCCCAAGAGACCCAGTACTTC.